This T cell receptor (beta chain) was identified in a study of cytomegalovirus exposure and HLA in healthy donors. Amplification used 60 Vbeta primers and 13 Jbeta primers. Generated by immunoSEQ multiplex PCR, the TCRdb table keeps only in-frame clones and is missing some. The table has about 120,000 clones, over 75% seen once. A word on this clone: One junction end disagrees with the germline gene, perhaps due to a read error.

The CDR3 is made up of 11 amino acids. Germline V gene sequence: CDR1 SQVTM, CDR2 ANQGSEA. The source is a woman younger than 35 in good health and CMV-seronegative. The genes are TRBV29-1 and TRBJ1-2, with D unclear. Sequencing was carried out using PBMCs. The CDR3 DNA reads TGCAGCGTTGAGGGAGGTTATGGCTACGCCTTC. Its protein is CSVEGGYGYAF. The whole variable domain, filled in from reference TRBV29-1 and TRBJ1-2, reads SAVISQKPSRDICQRGTSLTIQCQVDSQVTMMFWYRQQPGQSLTLIATANQGSEATYESGFVIDKFPISRPNLTFSTLTVSNMSPEDSSIYLCSVEGGYGYAFGSGTRLTVV.